This TCR beta chain derives from a study of T cells after yellow fever vaccination. Study background: Fractions of limited cellularity were prepared by means of SMART-Seq v4 Ultra Low Input. Study conclusions and caveats: Re-detected after boosting: most primary clones, more than 95% of CD4 and roughly 90% of CD8.

This clonotype has a count of ten or more. Its specificity is unknown. V shed 0 bases and J shed 7 bases, with 10 bases lying between them. Germline values: CDR1 LGHNA, CDR2 YNFKEQ. The CDR3 covers 14 residues. The study made its TCR cDNA through 5'RACE template switching. That step introduced a universal primer site along with UMIs. MiXCR, applied by TCRdb to the 5' RACE reads, yields one record per CDR3 protein. Altogether some 350,000 distinct CDR3 sequences are present, approximately 3.9% being singletons, with the ten largest covering roughly 24%. This specimen consisted of PBMCs, obtained 5 days after the yellow fever booster vaccination. This receptor was identified in a man aged 18 to 29 who received the YFV17D yellow fever vaccine. The chain employs TRBV4-2 and TRBJ1-5, with D unresolved. CDR3 amino acids: CASSQEEGAQPQHF. In nucleotides, the CDR3 is TGTGCCAGCAGCCAAGAGGAGGGAGCCCAGCCCCAGCATTTT.